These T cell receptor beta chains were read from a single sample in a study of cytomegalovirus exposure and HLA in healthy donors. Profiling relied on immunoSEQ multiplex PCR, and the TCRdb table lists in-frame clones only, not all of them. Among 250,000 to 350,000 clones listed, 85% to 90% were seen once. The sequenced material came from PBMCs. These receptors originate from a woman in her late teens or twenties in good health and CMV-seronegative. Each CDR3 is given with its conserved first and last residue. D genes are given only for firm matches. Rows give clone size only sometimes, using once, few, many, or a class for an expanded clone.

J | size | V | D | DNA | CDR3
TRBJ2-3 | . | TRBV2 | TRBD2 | TGTGCCAGCGGGCGGGGGGGCTGGGATACGCAGTATTTT | CASGRGGWDTQYF
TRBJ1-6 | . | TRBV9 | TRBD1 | TGTGCCAGCAGCGCCCGCCTCGGGCCGGACAGGGTTTCACCCCTCCACTTT | CASSARLGPDRVSPLHF
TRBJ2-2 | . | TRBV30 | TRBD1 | TGTGCCTGGAGTGTAACCCGACAGGGAGACTCCGGGGAGCTGTTTTTT | CAWSVTRQGDSGELFF
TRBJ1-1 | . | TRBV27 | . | TGTGCCAGCAGTTTTCTAGCTGACTTGAACACTGAAGCTTTCTTT | CASSFLADLNTEAFF
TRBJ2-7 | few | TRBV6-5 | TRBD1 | TGTGCCAGCAGTTTTTCCGGGACAGCGGCCTACGAGCAGTACTTC | CASSFSGTAAYEQYF
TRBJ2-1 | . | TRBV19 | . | TGTGCCAGTACCCTACAAGGCGGAAATGAGCAGTTCTTC | CASTLQGGNEQFF
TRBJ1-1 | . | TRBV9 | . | TGTGCCAGCAGCGTTGGGGGCAGTTCCCCCACTGAAGCTTTCTTT | CASSVGGSSPTEAFF
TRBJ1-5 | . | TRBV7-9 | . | TGTGCCAGCCGGGGGGAGGGCAATCAGCCCCAGCATTTT | CASRGEGNQPQHF
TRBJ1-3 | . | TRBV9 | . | TGTGCCAGCAGCGTAGCCGGAGCTTCTGGAAACACCATATATTTT | CASSVAGASGNTIYF
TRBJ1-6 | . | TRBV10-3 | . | TGTGCCATCAGTGAATCCCTTCGCGGGCTTAATTCACCCCTCCACTTT | CAISESLRGLNSPLHF
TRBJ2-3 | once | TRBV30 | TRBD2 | TGTGCCTGGAGCGCCGGACTAGCGGGGGCCGTCGGGGATACGCAGTATTTT | CAWSAGLAGAVGDTQYF
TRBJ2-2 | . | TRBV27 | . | TGTGCCAGCAGTCCTCTGAACACCGGGGAGCTGTTTTTT | CASSPLNTGELFF
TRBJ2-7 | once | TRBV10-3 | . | TGTGCCATCAGTGATCCGGGCGGGGCGACCTACGAGCAGTACTTC | CAISDPGGATYEQYF
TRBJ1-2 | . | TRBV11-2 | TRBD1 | TGTGCCAGCAGCCTCGTCGACAGGGCCCTAGGCTATGGCTACACCTTC | CASSLVDRALGYGYTF
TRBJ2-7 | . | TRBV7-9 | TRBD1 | TGTGCCAGCAGCCGATGGACAGGCCTCGATGTTACCTACGAGCAGTACTTC | CASSRWTGLDVTYEQYF
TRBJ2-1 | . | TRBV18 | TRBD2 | TGTGCCAGCTCTCCCACGACTAGCGGGGAATCCAATGAGCAGTTCTTC | CASSPTTSGESNEQFF
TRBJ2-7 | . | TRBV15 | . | TGTGCCACCAGCAGAGAGCGGCAGTACGAGCAGTACTTC | CATSRERQYEQYF
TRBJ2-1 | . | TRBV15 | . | TGTGCCACCAGGGAGAGCTCCTACAATGAGCAGTTCTTC | CATRESSYNEQFF
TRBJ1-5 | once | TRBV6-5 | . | TGTGCCAGCAGTGAATCCAGGGTGGGTCAGCCCCAGCATTTT | CASSESRVGQPQHF
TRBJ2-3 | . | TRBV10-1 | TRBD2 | TGCGCCAGCAGTGGGACTAGCGGCACAGATACGCAGTATTTT | CASSGTSGTDTQYF
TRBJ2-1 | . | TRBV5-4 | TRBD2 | TGTGCCAGCAGCTTAATAGCGGGGGTCTACAATGAGCAGTTCTTC | CASSLIAGVYNEQFF
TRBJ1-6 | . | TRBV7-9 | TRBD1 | TGTGCCAGCAGCCGGGGACAGGGACCGAGCTCCTATAATTCACCCCTCCACTTT | CASSRGQGPSSYNSPLHF
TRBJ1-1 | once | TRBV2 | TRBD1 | TGTGCCAGCAGCTTACAGGGGGTAAGCACTGAAGCTTTCTTT | CASSLQGVSTEAFF
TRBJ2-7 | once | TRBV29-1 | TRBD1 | TGCAGCGTTGAATTTACAGGGGTAACCTACGAGCAGTACTTC | CSVEFTGVTYEQYF
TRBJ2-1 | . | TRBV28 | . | TGTGCCAGCAGTTTTCCCAGGGCACCCTCGAATGAGCAGTTCTTC | CASSFPRAPSNEQFF
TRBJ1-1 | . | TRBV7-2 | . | TGTGCCAGCAGCTCTGGGACTCTCGGGGCTGAAGCTTTCTTT | CASSSGTLGAEAFF
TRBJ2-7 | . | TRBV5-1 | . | TGCGCCAGCAGCTTGGCCGCAGGGGAGATCAACGAGCAGTACTTC | CASSLAAGEINEQYF
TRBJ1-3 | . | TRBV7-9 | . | TGTGCCAGCAGCCCGCCGGGAGGGGCTGGAAACACCATATATTTT | CASSPPGGAGNTIYF